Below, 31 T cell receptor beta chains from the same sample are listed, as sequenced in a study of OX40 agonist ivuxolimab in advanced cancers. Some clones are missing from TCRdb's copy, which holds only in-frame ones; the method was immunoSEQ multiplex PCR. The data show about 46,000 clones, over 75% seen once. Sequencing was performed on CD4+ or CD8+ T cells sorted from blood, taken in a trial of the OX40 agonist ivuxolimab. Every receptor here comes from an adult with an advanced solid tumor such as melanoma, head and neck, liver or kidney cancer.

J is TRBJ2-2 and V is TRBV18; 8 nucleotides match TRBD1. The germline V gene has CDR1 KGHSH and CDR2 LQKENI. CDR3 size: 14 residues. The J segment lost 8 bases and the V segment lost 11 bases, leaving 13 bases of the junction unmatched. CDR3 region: CAGTAGGRAGELFF. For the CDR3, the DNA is TGTGCCGGAACTGCAGGGGGCCGAGCAGGGGAGCTGTTTTTT. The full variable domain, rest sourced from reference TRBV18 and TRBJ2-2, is NAGVMQNPRHLVRRRGQEARLRCSPMKGHSHVYWYRQLPEEGLKFMVYLQKENIIDESGMPKERFSAEFPKEGPSILRIQQVVRGDSAAYFCAGTAGGRAGELFFGEGSRLTVL.

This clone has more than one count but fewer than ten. The CDR3 reads CASSDSSYMTGELFF. The CDR3 DNA reads TGTGCCAGCAGTGACTCTAGCTACATGACCGGGGAGCTGTTTTTT. The V call is TRBV2, the J call TRBJ2-2; weak D call: TRBD2 (5 bases). Germline V gene lookup returns CDR1 SNHLY and CDR2 FYNNEI. The CDR3 has 15 amino acids. Deletions cut 3 bases from V and 5 bases from J, with 13 bases between.

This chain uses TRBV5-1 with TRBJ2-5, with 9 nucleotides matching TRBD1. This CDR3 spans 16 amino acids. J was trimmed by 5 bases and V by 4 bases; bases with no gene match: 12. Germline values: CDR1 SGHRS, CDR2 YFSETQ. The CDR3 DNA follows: TGCGCCAGCAGCCACGTTGGACAGGGGAGGGAGGAGACCCAGTACTTC. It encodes CASSHVGQGREETQYF.

CDR3 loop: CASSIRRGRDGNYGYTF. The CDR3 DNA reads TGTGCCAGTAGTATCCGGAGGGGGCGCGACGGAAACTATGGCTACACCTTC. V and J are TRBV19 and TRBJ1-2; 7 bases map to TRBD1. Germline CDR1 and CDR2: LNHDA and SQIVND (reference sequence). This CDR3 is built from 17 residues. Trimming cost V 3 bases and J 2 bases; bases outside gene matches: 12. Filled out from reference TRBV19 and TRBJ1-2, the complete variable domain reads DGGITQSPKYLFRKEGQNVTLSCEQNLNHDAMYWYRQDPGQGLRLIYYSQIVNDFQKGDIAEGYSVSREKKESFPLTVTSAQKNPTAFYLCASSIRRGRDGNYGYTFGSGTRLTVV.

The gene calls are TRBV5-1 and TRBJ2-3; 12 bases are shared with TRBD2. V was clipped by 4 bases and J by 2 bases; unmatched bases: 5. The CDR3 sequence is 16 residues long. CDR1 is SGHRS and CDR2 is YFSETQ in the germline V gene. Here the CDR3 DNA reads TGCGCCAGCAGCATACGACTAGCGGGGGTCACAGATACGCAGTATTTT. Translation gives CASSIRLAGVTDTQYF.

CDR3 in DNA: TGTGCCAGCAGCATAAACTACGGGGCAAGGGGCTACACCTTC. This translates into CASSINYGARGYTF. The chain employs TRBV7-2 and TRBJ1-2, with D possibly TRBD1 on 5 matching bases. The CDR3 consists of 14 residues. Between the trimmed V and J ends, which lost 5 bases and 8 bases, there was a span of 18 bases. CDR1 is SGHTA and CDR2 is FQGNSA in the germline V gene.

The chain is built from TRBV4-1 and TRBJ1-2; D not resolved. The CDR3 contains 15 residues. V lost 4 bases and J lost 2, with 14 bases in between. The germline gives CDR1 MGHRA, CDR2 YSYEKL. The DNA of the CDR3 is TGCGCCAGCAGCCCCTATACAGACAAAAACTATGGCTACACCTTC. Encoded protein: CASSPYTDKNYGYTF.

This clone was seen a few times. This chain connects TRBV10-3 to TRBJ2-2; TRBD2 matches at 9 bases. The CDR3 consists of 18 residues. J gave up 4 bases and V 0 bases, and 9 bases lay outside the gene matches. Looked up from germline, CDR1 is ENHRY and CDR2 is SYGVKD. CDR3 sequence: CAISESRLAGLGTGELFF. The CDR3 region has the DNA TGTGCCATCAGTGAGTCGAGGCTAGCGGGGCTCGGCACCGGGGAGCTGTTTTTT.

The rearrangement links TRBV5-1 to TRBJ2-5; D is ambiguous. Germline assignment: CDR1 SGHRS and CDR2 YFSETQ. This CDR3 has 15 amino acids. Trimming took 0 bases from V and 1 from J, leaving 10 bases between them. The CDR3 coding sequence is TGCGCCAGCAGCTTGGGCGGTGGTAGCCAAGAGACCCAGTACTTC. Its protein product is CASSLGGGSQETQYF.

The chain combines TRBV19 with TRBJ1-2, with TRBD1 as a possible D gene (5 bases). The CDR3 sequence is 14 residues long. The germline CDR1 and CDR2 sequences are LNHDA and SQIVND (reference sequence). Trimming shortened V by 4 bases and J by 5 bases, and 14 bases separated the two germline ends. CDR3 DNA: TGTGCCAGTAGTACAGACATAGGGGCATATGGCTACACCTTC. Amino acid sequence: CASSTDIGAYGYTF.

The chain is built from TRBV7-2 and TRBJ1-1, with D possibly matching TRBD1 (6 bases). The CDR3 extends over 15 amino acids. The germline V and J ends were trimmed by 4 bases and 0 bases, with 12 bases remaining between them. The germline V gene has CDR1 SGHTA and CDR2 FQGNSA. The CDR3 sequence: CASSSQTGLNTEAFF. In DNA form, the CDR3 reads TGTGCCAGCAGCTCTCAGACAGGACTGAACACTGAAGCTTTCTTT.

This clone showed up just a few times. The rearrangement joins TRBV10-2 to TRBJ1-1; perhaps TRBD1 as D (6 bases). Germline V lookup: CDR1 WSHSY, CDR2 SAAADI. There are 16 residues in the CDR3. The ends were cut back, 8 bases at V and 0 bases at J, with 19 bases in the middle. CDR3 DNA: TGCGCCAGCCGACAGGTCCGATTCGGAATGAACACTGAAGCTTTCTTT. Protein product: CASRQVRFGMNTEAFF.

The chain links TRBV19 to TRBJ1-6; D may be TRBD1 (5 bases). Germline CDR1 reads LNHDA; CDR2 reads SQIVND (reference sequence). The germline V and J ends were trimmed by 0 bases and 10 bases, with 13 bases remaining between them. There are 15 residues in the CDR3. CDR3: CASSIDAAAGSPLHF. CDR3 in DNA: TGTGCCAGTAGTATAGATGCGGCCGCAGGGTCACCCCTCCACTTT.

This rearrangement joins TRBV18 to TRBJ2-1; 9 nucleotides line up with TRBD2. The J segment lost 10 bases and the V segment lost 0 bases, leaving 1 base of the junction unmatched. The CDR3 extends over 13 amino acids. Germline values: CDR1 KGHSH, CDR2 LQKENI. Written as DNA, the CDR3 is TGTGCCAGCTCACCACCCACTAGCGGGGAGCAGTTCTTC. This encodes CASSPPTSGEQFF.

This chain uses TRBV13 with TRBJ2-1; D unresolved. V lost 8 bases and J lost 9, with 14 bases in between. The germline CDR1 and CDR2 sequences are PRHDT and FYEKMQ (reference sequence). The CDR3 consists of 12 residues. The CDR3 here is CASGNSGVEQFF. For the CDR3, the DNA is TGTGCCAGCGGCAACTCGGGTGTTGAGCAGTTCTTC.

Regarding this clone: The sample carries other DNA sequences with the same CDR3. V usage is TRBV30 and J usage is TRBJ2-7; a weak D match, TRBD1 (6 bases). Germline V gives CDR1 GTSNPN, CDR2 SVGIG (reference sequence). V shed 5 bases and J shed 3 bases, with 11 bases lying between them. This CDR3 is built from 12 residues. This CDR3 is CAWDKGGYEQYF. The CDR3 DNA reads TGTGCCTGGGATAAAGGGGGCTACGAGCAGTACTTC.

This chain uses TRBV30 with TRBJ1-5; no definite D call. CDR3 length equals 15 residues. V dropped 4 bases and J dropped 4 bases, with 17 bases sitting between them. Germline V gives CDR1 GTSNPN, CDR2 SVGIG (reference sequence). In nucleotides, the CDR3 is TGTGCCTGGACCAGTACGGGGTATACGAATCAGCCCCAGCATTTT. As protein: CAWTSTGYTNQPQHF.

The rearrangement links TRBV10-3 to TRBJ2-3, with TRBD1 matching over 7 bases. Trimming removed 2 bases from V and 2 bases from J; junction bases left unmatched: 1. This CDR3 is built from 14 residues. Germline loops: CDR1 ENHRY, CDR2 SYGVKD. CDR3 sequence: CAISEGQVTDTQYF. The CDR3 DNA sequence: TGTGCCATCAGTGAGGGACAGGTCACAGATACGCAGTATTTT.

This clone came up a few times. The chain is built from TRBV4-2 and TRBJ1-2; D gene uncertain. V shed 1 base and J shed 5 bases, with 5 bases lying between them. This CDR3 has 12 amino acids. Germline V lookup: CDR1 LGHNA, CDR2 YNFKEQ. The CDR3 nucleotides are TGTGCCAGCAGCCAAGTTGGTTATGGCTACACCTTC. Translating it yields CASSQVGYGYTF.

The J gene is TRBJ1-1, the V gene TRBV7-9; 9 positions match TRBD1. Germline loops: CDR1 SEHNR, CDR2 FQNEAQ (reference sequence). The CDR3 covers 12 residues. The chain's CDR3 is CGIGDRDTEAFF. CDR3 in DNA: TGTGGGATCGGGGACAGGGATACTGAAGCTTTCTTT. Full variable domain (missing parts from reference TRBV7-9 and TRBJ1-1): DTGVSQNPRHKITKRGQNVTFRCDPISEHNRLYWYRQTLGQGPEFLTYFQNEAQLEKSRLLSDRFSAERPKGSFSTLEIQRTEQGDSAMYLCGIGDRDTEAFFGQGTRLTVV.

The CDR3 nucleotides are TGTGCCAGCAACTCAGGGTGGGAGACCCAGTACTTC. Protein sequence: CASNSGWETQYF. The gene calls are TRBV6-1 and TRBJ2-5, with D possibly being TRBD1 (5 bases). Trimming took 7 bases from V and 5 from J, leaving 11 bases between them. Germline CDR1 is MNHNS and CDR2 is SASEGT. CDR3 size: 12 residues.

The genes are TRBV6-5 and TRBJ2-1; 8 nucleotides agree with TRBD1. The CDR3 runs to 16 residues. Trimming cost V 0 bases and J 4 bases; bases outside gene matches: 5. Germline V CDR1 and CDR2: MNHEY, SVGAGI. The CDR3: CASSYSRQGPYNEQFF. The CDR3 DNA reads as TGTGCCAGCAGTTACTCGAGACAGGGGCCTTACAATGAGCAGTTCTTC.

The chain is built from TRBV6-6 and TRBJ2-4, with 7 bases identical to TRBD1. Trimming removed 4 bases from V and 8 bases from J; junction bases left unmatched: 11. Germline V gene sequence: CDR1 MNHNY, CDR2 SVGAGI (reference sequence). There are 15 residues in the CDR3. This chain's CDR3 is CASSSRDSPRDIQYF. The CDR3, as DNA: TGTGCCAGCAGTTCCAGGGACAGTCCTCGAGACATTCAGTACTTC.

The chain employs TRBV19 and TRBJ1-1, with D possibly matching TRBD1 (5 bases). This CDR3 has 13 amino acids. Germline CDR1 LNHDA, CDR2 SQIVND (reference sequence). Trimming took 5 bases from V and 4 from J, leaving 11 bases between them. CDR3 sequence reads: CASSGTGGTEAFF. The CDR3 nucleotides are TGTGCCAGTAGTGGGACGGGGGGCACTGAAGCTTTCTTT. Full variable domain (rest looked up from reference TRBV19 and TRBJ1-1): DGGITQSPKYLFRKEGQNVTLSCEQNLNHDAMYWYRQDPGQGLRLIYYSQIVNDFQKGDIAEGYSVSREKKESFPLTVTSAQKNPTAFYLCASSGTGGTEAFFGQGTRLTVV.

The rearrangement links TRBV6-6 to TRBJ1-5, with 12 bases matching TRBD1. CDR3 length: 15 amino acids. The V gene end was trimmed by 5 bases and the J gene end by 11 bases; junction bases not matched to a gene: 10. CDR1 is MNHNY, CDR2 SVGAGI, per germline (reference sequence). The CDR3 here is CASSRTGTGGSAQHF. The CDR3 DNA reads TGTGCCAGCAGTCGTACCGGGACAGGGGGCTCCGCCCAGCATTTT.

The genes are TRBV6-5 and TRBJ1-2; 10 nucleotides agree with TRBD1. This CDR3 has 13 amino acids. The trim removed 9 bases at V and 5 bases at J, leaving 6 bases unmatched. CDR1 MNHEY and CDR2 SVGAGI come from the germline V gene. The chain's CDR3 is CASAGTGVYGYTF. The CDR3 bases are TGTGCCAGTGCCGGGACAGGGGTTTATGGCTACACCTTC.

The CDR3 loop reads CASGLRSRTDTQYF. The CDR3 DNA is TGTGCCAGTGGGCTGAGGTCTCGGACAGATACGCAGTATTTT. This rearrangement joins TRBV7-2 to TRBJ2-3; D is undetermined. V lost 9 bases and J 3 bases, leaving 16 bases between the germline ends. The CDR3 sequence is 14 residues long. Germline CDR1 reads SGHTA; CDR2 reads FQGNSA.

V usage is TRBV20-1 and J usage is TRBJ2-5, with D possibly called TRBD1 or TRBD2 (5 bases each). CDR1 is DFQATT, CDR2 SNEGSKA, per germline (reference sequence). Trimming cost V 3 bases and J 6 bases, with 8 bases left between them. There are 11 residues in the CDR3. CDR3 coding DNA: TGCAGTGCTAGCGGGGCCCAGACCCAGTACTTC. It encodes CSASGAQTQYF.

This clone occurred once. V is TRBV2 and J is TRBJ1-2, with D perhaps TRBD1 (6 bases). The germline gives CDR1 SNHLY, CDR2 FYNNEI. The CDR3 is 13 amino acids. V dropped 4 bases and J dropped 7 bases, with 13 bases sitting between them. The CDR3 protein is CASSVQGRRGYTF. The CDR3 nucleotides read TGTGCCAGCAGTGTACAGGGACGACGTGGCTACACCTTC.

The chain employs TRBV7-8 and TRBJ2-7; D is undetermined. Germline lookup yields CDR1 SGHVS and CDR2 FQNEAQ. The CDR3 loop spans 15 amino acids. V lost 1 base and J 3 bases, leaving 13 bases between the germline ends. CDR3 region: CASSLVGQRLYEQYF. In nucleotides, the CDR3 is TGTGCCAGCAGCTTAGTAGGGCAGAGGCTCTACGAGCAGTACTTC.

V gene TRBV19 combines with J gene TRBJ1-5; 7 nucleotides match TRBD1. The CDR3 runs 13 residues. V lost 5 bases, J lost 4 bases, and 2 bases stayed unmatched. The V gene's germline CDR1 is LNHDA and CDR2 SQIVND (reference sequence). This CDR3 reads CASSLRGNQPQHF. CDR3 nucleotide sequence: TGTGCCAGTAGTCTCAGGGGGAATCAGCCCCAGCATTTT.